A single sample is the source of the 15 T cell receptor beta chains below, sequenced in a study of PD-1 blockade in classical Hodgkin lymphoma. The table came from immunoSEQ multiplex PCR; TCRdb's copy has only in-frame clones and leaves some out. The sample lists about 40,000 clones, around 78% occurring once. Every patient had relapsed following autologous stem cell transplantation, and cohorts differed in brentuximab vedotin exposure. The sample was peripheral blood mononuclear cells (PBMCs), taken at baseline. These receptors all come from a human donor with classical Hodgkin lymphoma.

The rearrangement links TRBV4-3 to TRBJ2-7; 8 bases line up with TRBD1. Germline loops: CDR1 LGHNA, CDR2 YSLEER. Unmatched junction bases numbered 14, after V lost 0 bases and J lost 7 bases. The CDR3 covers 17 residues. The CDR3 region is CASSQDRGRGQGGEQYF. CDR3 nucleotide sequence: TGCGCCAGCAGCCAAGATAGAGGCAGGGGGCAAGGCGGGGAGCAGTACTTC.

The V gene is TRBV4-2, the J gene TRBJ2-2; 9 nucleotides agree with TRBD1. The CDR3 spans 15 residues. The germline V gene has CDR1 LGHNA and CDR2 YNFKEQ. V lost 5 bases, J lost 5 bases, and 6 bases stayed unmatched. The CDR3 DNA sequence: TGTGCCAGCAGCTCAGGACAGGGGTTAACCGGGGAGCTGTTTTTT. Translation: CASSSGQGLTGELFF.

This clone occurred many times. CDR3 residues: CASSLDVSPNTEAFF. The CDR3 bases are TGCGCCAGCAGCTTGGATGTCAGCCCGAACACTGAAGCTTTCTTT. V usage is TRBV5-1 and J usage is TRBJ1-1, with D hard to call. Germline V lookup: CDR1 SGHRS, CDR2 YFSETQ. The CDR3 sequence is 15 residues long. Trimming stripped 0 bases from V and 1 base from J, with 10 bases between. The whole variable domain, filled in from reference TRBV5-1 and TRBJ1-1, reads KAGVTQTPRYLIKTRGQQVTLSCSPISGHRSVSWYQQTPGQGLQFLFEYFSETQRNKGNFPGRFSGRQFSNSRSEMNVSTLELGDSALYLCASSLDVSPNTEAFFGQGTRLTVV.

This clone was detected a few times. This sequence joins TRBV21-1 and TRBJ1-2. TRBV21-1 is noted as a pseudogene. The CDR3 length is 10 residues. CDR3 residues: CASKERGYTF. CDR3 nucleotide sequence: TGTGCCAGCAAGGAGAGAGGTTACACCTTC.

The chain uses TRBV10-3 and TRBJ1-1; TRBD1 matches at 7 bases. There are 15 residues in the CDR3. The J segment lost 1 base and the V segment lost 8 bases, leaving 10 bases of the junction unmatched. Germline V gives CDR1 ENHRY, CDR2 SYGVKD. CDR3 in amino acids: CAIGKDRIGNTEAFF. CDR3 DNA sequence: TGTGCCATCGGAAAGGACAGGATAGGGAACACTGAAGCTTTCTTT.

This chain links TRBV5-1 with TRBJ1-1; D unresolved. Germline V CDR1 and CDR2: SGHRS, YFSETQ. The CDR3 spans 15 residues. The V and J ends lost 4 bases and 2 bases respectively, with 15 bases between them. The CDR3 region has the DNA TGCGCCAGCAGCCGAGGAGGGTCAGAAAACACTGAAGCTTTCTTT. Its protein product is CASSRGGSENTEAFF.

CDR3 in amino acids: CASSAQGALTGELFF. In DNA form, the CDR3 reads TGTGCCAGCAGCGCACAGGGGGCGTTAACCGGGGAGCTGTTTTTT. V is TRBV9 and J is TRBJ2-2; 9 bases are shared with TRBD1. The CDR3 has 15 amino acids. Germline trimming cut 3 bases from V and 5 bases from J; bases unmatched to any gene: 5. The germline CDR1 and CDR2 sequences are SGDLS and YYNGEE.

The chain has TRBV6-5 and TRBJ1-2; the D is unclear. Trimming took 5 bases from V and 4 from J, leaving 11 bases between them. Germline CDR1 is MNHEY and CDR2 is SVGAGI. The CDR3 consists of 13 residues. DNA of the CDR3: TGTGCCAGCAGTGCGGCCAGATTCTATGGCTACACCTTC. This sequence encodes CASSAARFYGYTF.

The chain has TRBV6-5 and TRBJ2-1; 10 nucleotides match TRBD2. CDR1 and CDR2 from the germline V gene are MNHEY and SVGAGI. The junction had 5 bases not matched to a gene; V was cut back by 7 bases and J by 8 bases. This CDR3 comprises 13 residues. The DNA of the CDR3 is TGTGCCAGCAAAGCGGGGGGGCAAGATGAGCAGTTCTTC. Translating it yields CASKAGGQDEQFF.

The chain links TRBV27 to TRBJ2-3; D might be TRBD2 (5 bases). CDR1 is MNHEY and CDR2 is SMNVEV in the germline V gene (reference sequence). The V and J ends lost 11 bases and 2 bases respectively, with 20 bases between them. The CDR3 has 15 amino acids. This CDR3 reads CADLWRFWYTDTQYF. CDR3 coding DNA: TGTGCCGATCTTTGGAGGTTTTGGTACACAGATACGCAGTATTTT.

The rearrangement links TRBV7-3 to TRBJ2-6; D is unresolved. This CDR3 has 13 residues. Trimming cost V 2 bases and J 2 bases, with 1 base left between them. Germline CDR1 SGHTA, CDR2 FQGTGA. For the CDR3, the DNA is TGTGCCAGCAGCTTAGCTGGGGCCAACGTCCTGACTTTC. Translating it yields CASSLAGANVLTF.

The rearrangement uses TRBV7-9 and TRBJ2-3; 8 bases agree with TRBD2. V dropped 5 bases and J dropped 3; count of bases not matched to a gene: 10. The CDR3 extends over 16 amino acids. Germline V gene sequence: CDR1 SEHNR, CDR2 FQNEAQ (reference sequence). The DNA of the CDR3 is TGTGCCAGCAGCCCCTCGGGACTAGTGAGGACAGATACGCAGTATTTT. The encoded protein is CASSPSGLVRTDTQYF.

This chain joins TRBV10-3 and TRBJ2-7; 12 nucleotides agree with TRBD2. V lost 6 bases, J lost 3 bases, and 6 bases stayed unmatched. The CDR3 is made up of 15 amino acids. CDR1 and CDR2 (germline): ENHRY, SYGVKD. CDR3 residues: CAIRASGGDHYEQYF. CDR3 DNA: TGTGCCATCAGGGCTAGCGGGGGGGATCACTACGAGCAGTACTTC.

This clone was detected a few times. The chain has TRBV9 and TRBJ1-2, with 8 bases identical to TRBD1. V trimming: 3 bases; J trimming: 3 bases; junction bases outside the gene matches: 4. The CDR3 has 14 amino acids. Per germline, CDR1 SGDLS and CDR2 YYNGEE. Written as DNA, the CDR3 is TGTGCCAGCAGCGAACCGACAGGGGACTATGGCTACACCTTC. Its translation: CASSEPTGDYGYTF.

The chain has TRBV7-3 and TRBJ2-5; D ambiguous. The CDR3 has 15 residues. V gave up 5 bases and J gave up 0 bases, with 13 bases separating them. The germline V gene has CDR1 SGHTA and CDR2 FQGTGA. The CDR3 sequence: CASSPSVGHQETQYF. The CDR3 coding sequence is TGTGCCAGCAGCCCCTCGGTTGGTCACCAAGAGACCCAGTACTTC.